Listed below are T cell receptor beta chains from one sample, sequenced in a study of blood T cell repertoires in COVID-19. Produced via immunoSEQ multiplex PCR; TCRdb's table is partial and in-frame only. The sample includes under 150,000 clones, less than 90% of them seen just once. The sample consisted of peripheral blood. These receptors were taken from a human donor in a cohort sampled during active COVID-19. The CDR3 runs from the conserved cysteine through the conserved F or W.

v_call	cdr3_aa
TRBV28	CASSPGQGAFRGLFF
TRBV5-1	CASSLSGGYGYTF
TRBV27	CASRRAGNTEAFF
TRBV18	CASSSVAWERHEQYF
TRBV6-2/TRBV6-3	CASSQGLYREQYF
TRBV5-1	CASSLAVFSGADEQYF
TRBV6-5	CASRPFGTSYNEQFF
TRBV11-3	CASSSGTGLFYNEQFF
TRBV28	CASSFRAEGTNEQFF
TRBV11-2	CASSLVPSGVHEQFF
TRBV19	CASRDQDYSNQPQHF
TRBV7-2	CASSMDRGSYNEQFF
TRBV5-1	CASSYRGTEAFF
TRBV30	CACHKGGESEKLFF
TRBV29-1	CSVDNRLLNTEAFF
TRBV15	CATGSVREVTQYF
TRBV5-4	CASSLGDRALYGYTF
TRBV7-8	CASSLDRTDTQYF
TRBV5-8	CASRFSGTGYHGYTF
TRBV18	CASSPGTGLGELFF
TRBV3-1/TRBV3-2	CASSQDAGIYGYTF
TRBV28	CASFDSGANTGELFF
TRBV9	CASSEGAGANVLTF
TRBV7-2	CASSLARRDREAFF
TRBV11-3	CASSPSGGTYEQYF
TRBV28	CASTLGGLKTQYF
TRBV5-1	CASSLVGQGAVEQYF